The 22 T cell receptor beta chains reported below all come from one sample, sequenced in a study. TRBV12-4/TRBJ1-2 clonotypes were amplified with adaptor-ligated barcode primers. TCRdb re-analysed the multiplex PCR reads in MiXCR, keeping a single row per CDR3 protein. The sample includes under 1,000 distinct CDR3 sequences, 3.4% seen only once; the top ten take around 27%. Input material: naive CD4+ T cells sorted from blood. Subset noted: naive CD4+ T cells, CD4+CD45RA+CD25-. These receptors were taken from a female donor with breast cancer.

This clonotype is judged large. V usage is TRBV12-3 or TRBV12-4 and J usage is TRBJ1-2, with D unresolved. The CDR3 runs 12 residues. V lost 7 bases and J 2 bases, leaving 8 bases between the germline ends. The CDR3 DNA reads as TGTGCCAGCATTATGGTGAACTATGGCTACACCTTC. Protein product: CASIMVNYGYTF.

By proportion, this clonotype is large (0.1 to 1%). The V call is TRBV12-3 or TRBV12-4, the J call TRBJ1-2; D ambiguous. CDR3 size: 12 residues. With 10 bases removed from V and 2 bases from J, the gap between germline ends came to 11 bases. CDR3 protein: CATTVANYGYTF. The DNA for the CDR3 is TGTGCCACCACGGTGGCAAACTATGGCTACACCTTC.

This clonotype is medium-sized (0.01 to 0.1%) by share. CDR3 in amino acids: CASSLAHLNYGYTF. The CDR3 region has the DNA TGTGCCAGCAGTTTAGCACATCTTAACTATGGCTACACCTTC. The rearrangement links TRBV12-3 or TRBV12-4 to TRBJ1-2; no definite D call. Trimming took off 0 bases at V and 1 base at J, with 6 bases between the two ends. CDR3 length: 14 residues.

This clonotype was seen repeatedly, ten times or more. One end of the junction does not line up with germline, which may come from a read error. The chain carries TRBV12-3 or TRBV12-4 and TRBJ1-2; 7 bases map to TRBD1. The CDR3 is made up of 14 amino acids. The CDR3 protein is CASSSTGISSSSFF. The CDR3 coding sequence is TGTGCCAGCAGCTCGACAGGGATCTCTTCTTCGTCGTTCTTC.

This clonotype was seen only a few times. V and J are TRBV12-3 or TRBV12-4 and TRBJ1-2, with 7 bases that match TRBD1. The CDR3 loop spans 13 amino acids. With 6 bases clipped from V and 12 bases from J, the junction kept 13 bases outside the gene matches. DNA for the CDR3: TGTGCCAGCAGAATGACAGGGACGTCCTTCGACACCTTC. It encodes CASRMTGTSFDTF.

By share, this clonotype ranks as large. The chain is built from TRBV12-3 or TRBV12-4 and TRBJ1-2; D unclear. The CDR3 covers 16 residues. Trimming took off 5 bases at V and 4 bases at J, with 20 bases between the two ends. CDR3 sequence: CASSSRDRVRGYGYTF. Here the CDR3 DNA reads TGTGCCAGCAGTAGCCGGGATCGGGTAAGAGGCTATGGCTACACCTTC.

This clonotype was counted at least ten times. The chain carries TRBV12-3 or TRBV12-4 and TRBJ1-2; the D is unclear. The CDR3 is 12 residues long. Trimming left V 3 bases short and J 4 bases short, with 6 bases between. The CDR3 protein is CASSLNGYGYTF. CDR3 DNA sequence: TGTGCCAGCAGTTTGAATGGCTATGGCTACACCTTC.

This clonotype has a count of ten or more. The genes are TRBV12-3 or TRBV12-4 and TRBJ1-2, with D hard to call. CDR3 size: 12 residues. Trimming shortened V by 5 bases and J by 4 bases, and 8 bases separated the two germline ends. The CDR3 protein is CASSLDGYGYTF. The CDR3 bases are TGTGCCAGCAGTCTCGACGGCTATGGCTACACCTTC.

By share, this clonotype ranks as medium-sized. CDR3 sequence reads: CASARQARGGYTF. CDR3 coding DNA: TGTGCCAGCGCTCGACAGGCCCGCGGTGGCTACACCTTC. The chain couples TRBV12-3 or TRBV12-4 to TRBJ1-2, with TRBD1 as a possible D gene (6 bases). This CDR3 is 13 amino acids long. V lost 8 bases and J 7 bases, leaving 17 bases between the germline ends.

By sample share, this clonotype is medium-sized. The V gene is TRBV12-3 or TRBV12-4, the J gene TRBJ1-2, with D possibly TRBD1 on 5 matching bases. The CDR3 length is 13 residues. Deletions cut 6 bases from V and 3 bases from J, with 11 bases between. The DNA for the CDR3 is TGTGCCAGCAGGAAACAGGAGCACTATGGCTACACCTTC. The encoded protein is CASRKQEHYGYTF.

By frequency in the sample, this clonotype is medium-sized. The CDR3 here is CASSSGDRVVSGYTF. The CDR3 region has the DNA TGTGCCAGCAGTTCCGGAGACAGGGTAGTCAGTGGCTACACCTTC. This chain connects TRBV12-3 or TRBV12-4 to TRBJ1-2; 7 bases align to TRBD1. This CDR3 is 15 amino acids long. V was clipped by 4 bases and J by 7 bases; unmatched bases: 12.

Judged by abundance, this clonotype is medium-sized. The chain has TRBV12-3 or TRBV12-4 and TRBJ1-2; weak D call: TRBD1 (5 bases). The CDR3 totals 13 residues. V lost 4 bases and J 8 bases, leaving 14 bases between the germline ends. DNA of the CDR3: TGTGCCAGCAGTTGGGTAGGGGCGAGGGGCTACACCTTC. The encoded protein is CASSWVGARGYTF.

In its sample, this clonotype is large. The V and J genes are TRBV12-3 or TRBV12-4 and TRBJ1-2; 8 nucleotides align to TRBD1. There are 12 residues in the CDR3. V lost 10 bases, J lost 6 bases, and 7 bases stayed unmatched. This CDR3 is CAIRPTGDGYTF. CDR3 nucleotides: TGTGCCATCCGTCCGACAGGGGATGGCTACACCTTC.

This clonotype is judged medium-sized. The V and J genes are TRBV12-3 or TRBV12-4 and TRBJ1-2, with TRBD1 matching 7 bases. The CDR3 has 12 residues. V was clipped by 3 bases and J by 8 bases; unmatched bases: 3. Written as DNA, the CDR3 is TGTGCCAGCAGTTTGACAGGGCGGGGCTACACCTTC. Its protein product is CASSLTGRGYTF.

This clonotype is medium-sized. The V call is TRBV12-3 or TRBV12-4, the J call TRBJ1-2, with D unresolved. The V end was cut by 2 bases, the J end by 4 bases, with 11 bases between. The CDR3 totals 14 residues. The CDR3, as DNA: TGTGCCAGCAGTTTATCCGACACAGCCTATGGCTACACCTTC. It yields the protein CASSLSDTAYGYTF.

This clonotype has a count of ten or more. This sequence joins TRBV12-3 or TRBV12-4 and TRBJ1-2; D possibly corresponds to TRBD1 (5 bases). This CDR3 is built from 12 residues. V dropped 5 bases and J dropped 5 bases, with 9 bases sitting between them. The CDR3 bases are TGTGCCAGCAGTCGGGACCGATATGGCTACACCTTC. This codes for CASSRDRYGYTF.

This clonotype is categorized as medium-sized (0.01 to 0.1%). The chain is built from TRBV12-3 or TRBV12-4 and TRBJ1-2; 7 nucleotides match TRBD1. CDR3 length: 15 residues. J was trimmed by 6 bases and V by 6 bases; bases with no gene match: 13. As DNA, the CDR3 is TGTGCCAGCAGCCTTTGGGGACAGACGTTGGATGGCTACACCTTC. Encoded protein: CASSLWGQTLDGYTF.

This clonotype was found many times. The chain combines TRBV12-3 or TRBV12-4 with TRBJ1-2; D uncertain. V lost 8 bases and J lost 4, with 11 bases in between. The CDR3 contains 12 residues. The CDR3 DNA sequence: TGTGCCAGCTCGGTCTCGTCCTATGGCTACACCTTC. This gives the protein CASSVSSYGYTF.

This clonotype is medium-sized within its sample. The V gene is TRBV12-3 or TRBV12-4, the J gene TRBJ1-2, with 8 bases fitting TRBD1. J gave up 8 bases and V 3 bases, and 11 bases lay outside the gene matches. The CDR3 sequence is 15 residues long. CDR3 protein: CASSFGQGAAGGYTF. As DNA, the CDR3 is TGTGCCAGCAGTTTCGGACAGGGCGCCGCCGGAGGCTACACCTTC.

In its sample, this clonotype was seen many times. The chain couples TRBV12-3 or TRBV12-4 to TRBJ1-2; D ambiguous. V shed 6 bases and J shed 4 bases, with 9 bases lying between them. The CDR3 is made up of 12 amino acids. The chain's CDR3 is CASSRASYGYTF. The CDR3 bases are TGTGCCAGCAGCCGGGCCAGCTATGGCTACACCTTC.

This clonotype is large (0.1 to 1%). V usage is TRBV12-3 or TRBV12-4 and J usage is TRBJ1-2, with D uncertain. The CDR3 extends over 12 amino acids. Between the trimmed V and J ends, which lost 6 bases and 7 bases, there was a span of 12 bases. CDR3 in amino acids: CASRQRAAGYTF. The CDR3 DNA reads as TGTGCCAGCAGACAGCGGGCAGCTGGCTACACCTTC.

In this sample, this clonotype is large (0.1 to 1%). The V gene is TRBV12-3 or TRBV12-4, the J gene TRBJ1-2; D is uncertain. Between the trimmed V and J ends, which lost 3 bases and 4 bases, there was a span of 9 bases. The CDR3 runs 13 residues. CDR3 sequence (DNA): TGTGCCAGCAGTTTTAGGTCAGCCTATGGCTACACCTTC. Translating it yields CASSFRSAYGYTF.